The subject of this entry is one T cell receptor (beta chain). Antigen specificity is unknown. The data were produced by immunoSEQ multiplex PCR, yet TCRdb's version contains in-frame clones alone and is incomplete. The sample lists 100,000 to 150,000 clones; around 93% were seen once. This sample is drawn from a study of T cell responses to AZD1222 COVID-19 vaccine. Whole-study findings and limits: Increases in Spike-specific TCR breadth and depth were seen after two AZD1222 doses.

Trimming removed 6 bases at V and 10 bases at J, with 16 bases between. CDR3 length equals 14 residues. Germline V lookup: CDR1 SNHLY, CDR2 FYNNEI. This chain connects TRBV2 to TRBJ1-6; the D is unclear. The specimen was peripheral blood, collected on day 0 of AZD1222 vaccination. The clonotype originates from an adult in good health. For the CDR3, the DNA is TGTGCCAGCAGCCGGAACGCCAGGAGGTCACCCCTCCACTTT. Translating gives CASSRNARRSPLHF.